This TCR beta chain was documented in a study of chemoradiotherapy in HPV16-positive cancers. Notes on the study in general: Better recurrence-free survival went with HPV-responsive T-cell expansion in HPV16-positive patients. Functional assays defining HPV-specific T cells used only a couple of HPV16-positive patients.

TCRdb's copy holds only in-frame clones and misses some; the assay was immunoSEQ multiplex PCR. Of some 6,200 clones in the sample, 73% were seen once. On this clone itself: What it binds is not known.

V dropped 5 bases and J dropped 8 bases, with 11 bases sitting between them. Germline loops: CDR1 SNHLY, CDR2 FYNNEI. There are 12 residues in the CDR3. Repertoires were sampled repeatedly during chemoradiotherapy. This material was obtained from a patient who underwent chemoradiotherapy. V gene TRBV2 combines with J gene TRBJ2-3; TRBD2 might be the D (5 bases). The clonotype comes from a human donor with HPV-associated anogenital cancer. CDR3 DNA sequence: TGTGCCAGCAGTAGACTCGGGATTACGCAGTATTTT. Its protein is CASSRLGITQYF.